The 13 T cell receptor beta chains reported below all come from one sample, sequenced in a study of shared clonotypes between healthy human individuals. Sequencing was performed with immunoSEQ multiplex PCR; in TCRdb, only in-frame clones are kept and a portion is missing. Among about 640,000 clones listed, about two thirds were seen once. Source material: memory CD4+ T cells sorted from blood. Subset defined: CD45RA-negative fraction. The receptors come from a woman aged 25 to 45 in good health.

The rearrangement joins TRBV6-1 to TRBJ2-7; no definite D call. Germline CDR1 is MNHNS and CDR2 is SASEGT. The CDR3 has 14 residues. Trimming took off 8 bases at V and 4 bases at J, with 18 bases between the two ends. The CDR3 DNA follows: TGTGCCAGCGTATCCGGATCGGGTCGATACGAGCAGTACTTC. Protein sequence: CASVSGSGRYEQYF.

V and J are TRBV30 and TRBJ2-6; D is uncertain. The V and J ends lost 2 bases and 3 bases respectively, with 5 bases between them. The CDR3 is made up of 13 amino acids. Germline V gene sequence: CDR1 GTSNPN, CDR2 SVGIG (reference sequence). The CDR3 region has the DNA TGTGCCTGGAGTAGAGGTGGGGCCAACGTCCTGACTTTC. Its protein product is CAWSRGGANVLTF.

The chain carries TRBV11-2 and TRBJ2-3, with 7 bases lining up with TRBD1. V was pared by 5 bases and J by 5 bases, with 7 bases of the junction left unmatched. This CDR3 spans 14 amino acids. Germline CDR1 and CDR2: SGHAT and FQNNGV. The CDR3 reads CASSQDRVGDTQYF. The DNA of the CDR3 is TGTGCCAGCAGCCAAGACAGGGTAGGAGATACGCAGTATTTT.

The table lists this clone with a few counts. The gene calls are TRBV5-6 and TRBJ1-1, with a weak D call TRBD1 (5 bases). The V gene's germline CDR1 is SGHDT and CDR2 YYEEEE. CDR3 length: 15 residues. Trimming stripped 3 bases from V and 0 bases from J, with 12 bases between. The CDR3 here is CASSSTTDMNTEAFF. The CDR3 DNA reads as TGTGCCAGCAGCTCGACGACAGATATGAACACTGAAGCTTTCTTT.

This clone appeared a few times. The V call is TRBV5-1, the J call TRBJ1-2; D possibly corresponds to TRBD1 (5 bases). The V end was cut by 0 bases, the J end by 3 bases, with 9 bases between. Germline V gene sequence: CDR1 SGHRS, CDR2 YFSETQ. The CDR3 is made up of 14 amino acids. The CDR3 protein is CASSLGGQDYGYTF. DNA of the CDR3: TGCGCCAGCAGCTTGGGGGGCCAGGACTATGGCTACACCTTC. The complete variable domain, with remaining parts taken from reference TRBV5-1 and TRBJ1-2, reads KAGVTQTPRYLIKTRGQQVTLSCSPISGHRSVSWYQQTPGQGLQFLFEYFSETQRNKGNFPGRFSGRQFSNSRSEMNVSTLELGDSALYLCASSLGGQDYGYTFGSGTRLTVV.

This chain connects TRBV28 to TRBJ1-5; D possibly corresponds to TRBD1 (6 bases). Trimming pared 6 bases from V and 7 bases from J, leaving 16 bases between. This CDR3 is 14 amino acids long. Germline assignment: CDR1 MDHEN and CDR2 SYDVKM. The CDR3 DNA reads TGTGCCAGCAGGACCACAGGGTCCACCCAGCCCCAGCATTTT. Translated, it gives CASRTTGSTQPQHF.

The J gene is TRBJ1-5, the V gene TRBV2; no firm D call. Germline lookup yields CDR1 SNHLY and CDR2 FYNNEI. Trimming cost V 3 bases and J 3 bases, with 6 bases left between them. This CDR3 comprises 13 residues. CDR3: CASSERANQPQHF. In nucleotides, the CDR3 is TGTGCCAGCAGTGAGAGGGCCAATCAGCCCCAGCATTTT.

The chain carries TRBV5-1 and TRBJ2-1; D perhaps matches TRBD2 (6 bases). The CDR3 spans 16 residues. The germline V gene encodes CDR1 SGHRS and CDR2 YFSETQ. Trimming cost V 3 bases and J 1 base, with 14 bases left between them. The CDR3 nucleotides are TGCGCCAGCAGCTGGCGGGACTCCTCTTCCTACAATGAGCAGTTCTTC. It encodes CASSWRDSSSYNEQFF.

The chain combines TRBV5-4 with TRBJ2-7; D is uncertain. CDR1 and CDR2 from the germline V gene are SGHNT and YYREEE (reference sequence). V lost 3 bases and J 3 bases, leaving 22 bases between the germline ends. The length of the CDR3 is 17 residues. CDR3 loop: CASSSPPATNGDYEQYF. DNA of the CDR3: TGTGCCAGCAGCTCCCCTCCGGCAACCAATGGGGACTACGAGCAGTACTTC.

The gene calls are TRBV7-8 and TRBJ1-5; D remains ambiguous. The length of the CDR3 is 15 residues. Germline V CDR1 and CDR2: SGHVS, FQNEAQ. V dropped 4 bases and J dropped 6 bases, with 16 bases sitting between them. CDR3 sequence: CASSSAEGVGQPQHF. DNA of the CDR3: TGTGCCAGCAGCTCCGCGGAGGGTGTGGGTCAGCCCCAGCATTTT.

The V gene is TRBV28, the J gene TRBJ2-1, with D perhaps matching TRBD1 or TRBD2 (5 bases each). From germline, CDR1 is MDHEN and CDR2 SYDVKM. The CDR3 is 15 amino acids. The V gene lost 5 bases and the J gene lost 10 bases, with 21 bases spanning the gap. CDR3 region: CASSVLGTTDGEQFF. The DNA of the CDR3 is TGTGCCAGCAGTGTCCTCGGGACGACCGATGGAGAGCAGTTCTTC.

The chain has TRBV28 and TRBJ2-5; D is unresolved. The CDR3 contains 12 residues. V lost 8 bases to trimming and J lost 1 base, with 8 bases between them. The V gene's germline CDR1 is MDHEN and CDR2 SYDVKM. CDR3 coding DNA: TGTGCCAGCGTCTCCCCCCAAGAGACCCAGTACTTC. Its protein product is CASVSPQETQYF. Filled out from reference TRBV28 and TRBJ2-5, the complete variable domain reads DVKVTQSSRYLVKRTGEKVFLECVQDMDHENMFWYRQDPGLGLRLIYFSYDVKMKEKGDIPEGYSVSREKKERFSLILESASTNQTSMYLCASVSPQETQYFGPGTRLLVL.

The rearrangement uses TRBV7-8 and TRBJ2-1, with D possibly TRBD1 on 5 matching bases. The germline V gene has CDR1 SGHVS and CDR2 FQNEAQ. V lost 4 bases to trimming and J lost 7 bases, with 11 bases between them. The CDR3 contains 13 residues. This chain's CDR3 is CASSSGIGNEQFF. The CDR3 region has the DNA TGTGCCAGCAGCTCAGGGATAGGGAATGAGCAGTTCTTC. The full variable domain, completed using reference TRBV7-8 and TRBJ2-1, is GAGVSQSPRYKVAKRGQDVALRCDPISGHVSLFWYQQALGQGPEFLTYFQNEAQLDKSGLPSDRFFAERPEGSVSTLKIQRTQQEDSAVYLCASSSGIGNEQFFGPGTRLTVL.